There are a few counts of the clone carrying this TCR beta chain. Antigen: not known. This sample was included in a study of cytomegalovirus exposure and HLA in healthy donors. Notes on the study in general: The productive fraction for most TCR beta V segments was about 87% or about 30% in an earlier analysis.

PCR used 60 Vbeta primers and 13 Jbeta primers. Here immunoSEQ multiplex PCR was the method, and the copy in TCRdb shows in-frame clones only, minus some. The sample yields approximately 120,000 clones, roughly 76% seen once. V was pared by 0 bases and J by 7 bases, with 11 bases between. This CDR3 has 14 residues. Germline CDR1 reads SGHRS; CDR2 reads YFSETQ. This sequence originates from a woman in her forties in good health and CMV-seropositive. Sample: PBMCs. The chain joins TRBV5-1 to TRBJ1-5; the D gene is possibly TRBD1 (6 bases). The CDR3 here is CASSLGGHSQPQHF. Written as DNA, the CDR3 is TGCGCCAGCAGCTTGGGGGGACATTCACAGCCCCAGCATTTT.